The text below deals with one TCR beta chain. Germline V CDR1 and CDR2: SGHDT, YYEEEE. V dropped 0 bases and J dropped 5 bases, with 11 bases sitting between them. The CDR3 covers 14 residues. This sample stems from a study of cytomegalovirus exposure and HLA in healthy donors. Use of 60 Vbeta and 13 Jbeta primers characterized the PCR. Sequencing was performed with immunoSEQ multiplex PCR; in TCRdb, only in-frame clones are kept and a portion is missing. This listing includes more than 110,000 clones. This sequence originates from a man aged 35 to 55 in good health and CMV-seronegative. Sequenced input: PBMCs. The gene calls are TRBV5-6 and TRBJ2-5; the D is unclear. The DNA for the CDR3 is TGTGCCAGCAGCTTGGGGATCGGGTCGGAGACCCAGTACTTC. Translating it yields CASSLGIGSETQYF.